The 19 T cell receptor beta chains reported below all come from one sample, sequenced in a study of response to subunit inactivated influenza vaccine. TCRdb reanalysed the RT-PCR reads using MiXCR and keeps one entry per CDR3 protein. The data hold some 640,000 distinct CDR3 sequences, with around 13% observed a single time. Sequenced material: PBMCs from blood, taken approximately 15 days before vaccination. The receptor set was obtained from a man between 45 and 60 years old who received an inactivated influenza vaccine.

A few counts support this clonotype. The CDR3 sequence: CASRSGSGTEAFF. The CDR3 nucleotides read TGTGCCAGCAGATCAGGGAGTGGCACTGAAGCTTTCTTT. The rearrangement uses TRBV12-3 or TRBV12-4 and TRBJ1-1, with D possibly matching TRBD1 (5 bases). This CDR3 has 13 residues. V dropped 6 bases and J dropped 4 bases, with 12 bases sitting between them.

The genes are TRBV7-9 and TRBJ2-3; 7 nucleotides align to TRBD2. Trimming removed 2 bases from V and 4 bases from J; junction bases left unmatched: 3. The germline V gene encodes CDR1 SEHNR and CDR2 FQNEAQ (reference sequence). The CDR3 has 14 amino acids. The CDR3 DNA sequence: TGTGCCAGCAGCTTATCACTAGCGCCAGATACGCAGTATTTT. Its protein is CASSLSLAPDTQYF.

This clonotype was counted a few times. The J gene is TRBJ2-2, the V gene TRBV25-1; 8 bases map to TRBD1. The CDR3 runs to 16 residues. V dropped 4 bases and J dropped 3; count of bases not matched to a gene: 7. Germline CDR1 reads MGHDK; CDR2 reads SYGVNS. Here the CDR3 DNA reads TGTGCCAGCAGTGCCTATGACAGGGGTGACACCGGGGAGCTGTTTTTT. Protein product: CASSAYDRGDTGELFF.

V usage is TRBV11-2 and J usage is TRBJ2-1; D possibly matches TRBD1 or TRBD2 (7 bases each). The V gene's germline CDR1 is SGHAT and CDR2 FQNNGV. The CDR3 loop spans 16 amino acids. The V end lost 5 bases, the J end lost 2 bases, and 16 bases lay between the germline ends. CDR3 nucleotide sequence: TGTGCCAGCAGCCGGGGGGCGGGGACAGCCTACAATGAGCAGTTCTTC. It yields the protein CASSRGAGTAYNEQFF.

The chain links TRBV12-3 or TRBV12-4 to TRBJ1-3; D not certain. The CDR3 is 14 residues long. The ends were cut back, 5 bases at V and 2 bases at J, with 10 bases in the middle. The CDR3 DNA sequence: TGTGCCAGCAGTCCGGGATGGCCTGGAAACACCATATATTTT. Translated: CASSPGWPGNTIYF.

There are a few counts of this clonotype. V and J are TRBV5-1 and TRBJ1-6, with 9 bases lining up with TRBD1. Per the germline V gene, CDR1 is SGHRS and CDR2 is YFSETQ. V lost 4 bases, J lost 8 bases, and 7 bases stayed unmatched. The CDR3 length is 15 residues. In DNA, the CDR3 is TGCGCCAGCAGCCAACAGGGGGCGGTGGATTCACCCCTCCACTTT. It yields the protein CASSQQGAVDSPLHF.

This clonotype was picked up one time. J is TRBJ2-1 and V is TRBV30; no clear D gene. The CDR3 is 9 amino acids. V lost 5 bases to trimming and J lost 7 bases, with 3 bases between them. CDR1 is GTSNPN and CDR2 is SVGIG in the germline V gene (reference sequence). The CDR3 loop reads CAWGNEQFF. CDR3 DNA sequence: TGTGCCTGGGGGAATGAGCAGTTCTTC.

The J gene is TRBJ2-1, the V gene TRBV10-3, with 9 bases that match TRBD2. Germline values: CDR1 ENHRY, CDR2 SYGVKD. The CDR3 length is 15 residues. V dropped 0 bases and J dropped 6; count of bases not matched to a gene: 3. The CDR3 reads CAISESVAGANEQFF. The CDR3 DNA follows: TGTGCCATCAGTGAGTCGGTAGCGGGAGCCAATGAGCAGTTCTTC.

This clonotype is a singleton in its sample. The V gene is TRBV18, the J gene TRBJ1-1; no reliable D call. The CDR3 consists of 18 residues. The V and J ends lost 0 bases and 2 bases respectively, with 19 bases between them. CDR1 and CDR2 from the germline V gene are KGHSH and LQKENI. The CDR3 coding sequence is TGTGCCAGCTCACCACCGTGGGGAGGTAGGATCTCTAACACTGAAGCTTTCTTT. Its translation is CASSPPWGGRISNTEAFF.

J is TRBJ2-7 and V is TRBV20-1; TRBD1 matches 9 bases. The CDR3 has 15 residues. Germline CDR1 reads DFQATT; CDR2 reads SNEGSKA (reference sequence). Trimming cost V 3 bases and J 2 bases; bases outside gene matches: 8. CDR3 DNA sequence: TGCAGTGCTAGTCCCGGGACAGGGTCCCCCTACGAGCAGTACTTC. Its protein product is CSASPGTGSPYEQYF.

The J gene is TRBJ1-2, the V gene TRBV29-1; TRBD1 might be the D (5 bases). The CDR3 loop spans 10 amino acids. With 6 bases removed from V and 7 bases from J, the gap between germline ends came to 9 bases. CDR1 is SQVTM and CDR2 is ANQGSEA in the germline V gene. CDR3 sequence: CSVDGGGYTF. Here the CDR3 DNA reads TGCAGCGTGGATGGGGGTGGCTACACCTTC.

This clonotype was counted only a few times. The chain is built from TRBV11-3 and TRBJ2-1; 9 bases are shared with TRBD2. This CDR3 spans 13 amino acids. V lost 3 bases, J lost 7 bases, and 1 base stayed unmatched. Germline V gene data show CDR1 as SGHNT and CDR2 as YENEEA. In DNA, the CDR3 is TGTGCCAGCAGCTTGCGGGAGGGGAATGAGCAGTTCTTC. Translating it yields CASSLREGNEQFF.

The chain couples TRBV19 to TRBJ2-7; perhaps TRBD1 as D (6 bases). With 0 bases removed from V and 2 bases from J, the gap between germline ends came to 11 bases. Germline lookup yields CDR1 LNHDA and CDR2 SQIVND (reference sequence). The CDR3 has 15 residues. The CDR3 sequence is CASSIEGAWPYEQYF. CDR3 nucleotide sequence: TGTGCCAGTAGTATAGAGGGGGCATGGCCCTACGAGCAGTACTTC.

This clonotype was counted a few times. V gene TRBV4-2 combines with J gene TRBJ2-7; 12 nucleotides line up with TRBD2. Germline V CDR1 and CDR2: LGHNA, YNFKEQ. The CDR3 length is 15 residues. V was clipped by 3 bases and J by 4 bases; unmatched bases: 4. CDR3 nucleotide sequence: TGTGCCAGCAGCCAGGAGACTAGCGGGAGTTACGAGCAGTACTTC. Its translation: CASSQETSGSYEQYF.

This clonotype has at least ten counts. This chain uses TRBV28 with TRBJ2-1, with D possibly TRBD1 on 5 matching bases. Per the germline V gene, CDR1 is MDHEN and CDR2 is SYDVKM. The CDR3 has 13 residues. The CDR3 DNA is TGTGCTCCCAGGGCAGTCCCCTCGAATGAGCAGTTCTTC. Encoded protein: CAPRAVPSNEQFF. The entire variable domain, with the rest obtained from reference TRBV28 and TRBJ2-1, is as follows: DVKVTQSSRYLVKRTGEKVFLECVQDMDHENMFWYRQDPGLGLRLIYFSYDVKMKEKGDIPEGYSVSREKKERFSLILESASTNQTSMYLCAPRAVPSNEQFFGPGTRLTVL.

In this sample, this clonotype turned up many times. The chain joins TRBV20-1 to TRBJ1-5; D may be TRBD1 (5 bases). From germline, CDR1 is DFQATT and CDR2 SNEGSKA (reference sequence). The CDR3 totals 17 residues. Trimming shortened V by 2 bases and J by 2 bases, and 19 bases separated the two germline ends. The CDR3 loop is CSARPDAAGKRNQPQHF. DNA for the CDR3: TGCAGTGCTAGACCAGACGCGGCAGGGAAGCGCAATCAGCCCCAGCATTTT.

There are a few counts of this clonotype. The CDR3 nucleotides are TGCGCCAGCAGCTTGGCAGGTGGGACAGGGGGCTATTACGAGCAGTACTTC. Encoded protein: CASSLAGGTGGYYEQYF. This rearrangement joins TRBV5-1 to TRBJ2-7, with TRBD1 matching 12 bases. V lost 0 bases and J lost 4; bases outside the gene matches: 8. The CDR3 runs to 17 residues. Germline V gives CDR1 SGHRS, CDR2 YFSETQ.

This sequence joins TRBV10-3 and TRBJ2-3; 7 bases are shared with TRBD1. Germline trimming cut 8 bases from V and 2 bases from J; bases unmatched to any gene: 7. Germline V lookup: CDR1 ENHRY, CDR2 SYGVKD. The CDR3 contains 14 residues. The CDR3, as DNA: TGTGCCATCCAAAGGGGGCTAGACACAGATACGCAGTATTTT. As protein: CAIQRGLDTDTQYF.

The V and J genes are TRBV28 and TRBJ1-1; the D gene is possibly TRBD1 (6 bases). V gave up 1 base and J gave up 0 bases, with 15 bases separating them. Germline CDR1 is MDHEN and CDR2 is SYDVKM. The CDR3 extends over 17 amino acids. The CDR3 loop reads CASSLSSWGQMNTEAFF. CDR3 DNA sequence: TGTGCCAGCAGTTTATCATCATGGGGACAAATGAACACTGAAGCTTTCTTT.